The 24 T cell receptor beta chains listed next were all sequenced from one sample in a study of identical twins. TCRdb ran MiXCR on the 5' RACE reads and lists one entry per CDR3 protein. The sample records a few hundred thousand distinct CDR3 sequences, 14% being singletons. This sample was also put to use in a study of yellow fever vaccine responses in identical twins.

Specimen: CD4+ T cells sorted from blood. The receptors were gathered from a woman under 30 in good health.

The table lists this clonotype with a few counts. This chain joins TRBV3-1 and TRBJ2-7, with D unresolved. V lost 0 bases to trimming and J lost 7 bases, with 13 bases between them. Germline assignment: CDR1 LGHDT and CDR2 YNNKEL (reference sequence). This CDR3 contains 14 residues. In DNA, the CDR3 is TGTGCCAGCAGCCAAGATGACTTACCCCGGGAGCAGTACTTC. Translation gives CASSQDDLPREQYF.

The chain employs TRBV7-2 and TRBJ2-3; 8 nucleotides line up with TRBD2. This CDR3 spans 16 amino acids. Germline loops: CDR1 SGHTA, CDR2 FQGNSA. V shed 5 bases, J shed 1 base, and the junction held 8 bases outside the gene matches. The CDR3 DNA follows: TGTGCCAGCAGCACCGGTAGCGGGATTGGCACAGATACGCAGTATTTT. Residues: CASSTGSGIGTDTQYF.

The rearrangement uses TRBV11-2 and TRBJ2-1, with no clear D. Germline loops: CDR1 SGHAT, CDR2 FQNNGV. The V end lost 2 bases, the J end lost 10 bases, and 6 bases lay between the germline ends. The CDR3 extends over 11 amino acids. The chain's CDR3 is CASSLFWEQFF. The CDR3 DNA reads as TGTGCCAGCAGCTTATTCTGGGAGCAGTTCTTC. Using reference TRBV11-2 and TRBJ2-1 for the parts outside the CDR3, the full variable domain is EAGVAQSPRYKIIEKRQSVAFWCNPISGHATLYWYQQILGQGPKLLIQFQNNGVVDDSQLPKDRFSAERLKGVDSTLKIQPAKLEDSAVYLCASSLFWEQFFGPGTRLTVL.

This clonotype was seen at least ten times. The rearrangement links TRBV29-1 to TRBJ2-5, with D unclear. The CDR3 sequence is 14 residues long. Looked up from germline, CDR1 is SQVTM and CDR2 is ANQGSEA. V was trimmed by 3 bases and J by 5 bases, leaving 16 bases between them. CDR3 in DNA: TGCAGCGTTGATGGCCCTCCCCAAGGGGAGACCCAGTACTTC. Translation gives CSVDGPPQGETQYF.

V and J are TRBV4-3 and TRBJ1-5; D is ambiguous. V lost 4 bases, J lost 2 bases, and 9 bases lay in between. In germline, CDR1 is LGHNA, CDR2 YSLEER. There are 14 residues in the CDR3. The CDR3 reads CASSRGLGNQPQHF. The CDR3 nucleotides read TGCGCCAGCAGCCGAGGGCTTGGCAATCAGCCCCAGCATTTT.

Here the CDR3 DNA reads TGCGCCAGCAGCTTGGCTCAGTACCAAGAGACCCAGTACTTC. Translated: CASSLAQYQETQYF. The V and J genes are TRBV5-1 and TRBJ2-5; D remains unclear. V was clipped by 0 bases and J by 0 bases, with 6 bases between them. Germline values: CDR1 SGHRS, CDR2 YFSETQ. The CDR3 runs to 14 residues.

This clonotype was counted only a few times. The J gene is TRBJ2-2, the V gene TRBV11-3; no clear D gene. The CDR3 is 14 residues long. V lost 5 bases, J lost 7 bases, and 14 bases lay in between. The germline V gene encodes CDR1 SGHNT and CDR2 YENEEA. The CDR3 sequence is CASSTLTAGGELFF. Written as DNA, the CDR3 is TGTGCCAGCAGCACCCTTACTGCCGGCGGGGAGCTGTTTTTT.

V is TRBV24-1 and J is TRBJ2-5; TRBD1 might be the D (6 bases). Germline V gene data show CDR1 as KGHDR and CDR2 as SFDVKD. V was cut by 3 bases and J by 5 bases, with 12 bases left in between. This CDR3 has 14 residues. CDR3: CATSDPGVRETQYF. DNA of the CDR3: TGTGCCACCAGTGATCCAGGGGTACGGGAGACCCAGTACTTC.

This clonotype was recorded many times. V and J are TRBV12-5 and TRBJ2-6; D not resolved. The germline V and J ends were trimmed by 6 bases and 1 base, with 4 bases remaining between them. Germline V gene lookup returns CDR1 LGHNT and CDR2 FRNRAP. The CDR3 covers 13 residues. This chain's CDR3 is CASGVSGANVLTF. The CDR3 bases are TGTGCTAGTGGGGTTTCTGGGGCCAACGTCCTGACTTTC. Full variable domain (remainder filled in from reference TRBV12-5 and TRBJ2-6): DARVTQTPRHKVTEMGQEVTMRCQPILGHNTVFWYRQTMMQGLELLAYFRNRAPLDDSGMPKDRFSAEMPDATLATLKIQPSEPRDSAVYFCASGVSGANVLTFGAGSRLTVL.

This chain links TRBV3-1 with TRBJ1-3; D is possibly TRBD1 (5 bases). The V and J ends lost 1 base and 0 bases respectively, with 13 bases between them. CDR1 is LGHDT and CDR2 is YNNKEL in the germline V gene (reference sequence). The CDR3 spans 17 residues. DNA of the CDR3: TGTGCCAGCAGCCAAGTTCCAGGGCCAGTCTCTGGAAACACCATATATTTT. This codes for CASSQVPGPVSGNTIYF.

This sequence joins TRBV9 and TRBJ2-3; 16 nucleotides align to TRBD2. The germline gives CDR1 SGDLS, CDR2 YYNGEE. The CDR3 runs 19 residues. Losses at the gene ends were 0 bases for V and 3 bases for J; bases not matched to a gene: 7. CDR3 sequence (DNA): TGTGCCAGCAGCGTAGGACCGGGACTAGCGGGGGGGCCAACAGATACGCAGTATTTT. Its protein is CASSVGPGLAGGPTDTQYF. The full variable domain, its missing parts supplied by reference TRBV9 and TRBJ2-3, is DSGVTQTPKHLITATGQRVTLRCSPRSGDLSVYWYQQSLDQGLQFLIQYYNGEERAKGNILERFSAQQFPDLHSELNLSSLELGDSALYFCASSVGPGLAGGPTDTQYFGPGTRLTVL.

This clonotype appeared many times. The V and J genes are TRBV4-3 and TRBJ2-4; no reliable D call. V lost 0 bases and J lost 8, with 5 bases in between. The germline V gene encodes CDR1 LGHNA and CDR2 YSLEER. The CDR3 sequence is 12 residues long. CDR3 loop: CASSQDSYIQYF. CDR3 sequence (DNA): TGCGCCAGCAGCCAAGATTCGTACATTCAGTACTTC.

This clonotype came up once. This chain uses TRBV24-1 with TRBJ2-1, with 11 bases that match TRBD1. Germline V gives CDR1 KGHDR, CDR2 SFDVKD. V shed 4 bases and J 7 bases; nucleotides not matched to a gene: 11. The CDR3 spans 17 residues. The CDR3 DNA reads as TGTGCCACCAGTGACCCCTCTCCAGGGACAGGGGGTAATGAGCAGTTCTTC. Its translation is CATSDPSPGTGGNEQFF.

This clonotype was seen more than once but under ten times. The V gene is TRBV7-9, the J gene TRBJ2-3, with D uncertain. With 2 bases removed from V and 4 bases from J, the gap between germline ends came to 13 bases. The CDR3 runs to 15 residues. Germline lookup yields CDR1 SEHNR and CDR2 FQNEAQ (reference sequence). The DNA for the CDR3 is TGTGCCAGCAGCTTAATAGGGAAAGGTTCAGATACGCAGTATTTT. It yields the protein CASSLIGKGSDTQYF.

This clonotype appeared a single time. This chain connects TRBV4-3 to TRBJ2-7; D perhaps matches TRBD1 (6 bases). The germline CDR1 and CDR2 sequences are LGHNA and YSLEER. CDR3 length: 14 amino acids. Deletions cut 1 base from V and 6 bases from J, with 13 bases between. CDR3 coding DNA: TGCGCCAGCAGCCAAGGATTCAGGGGCGGCGAGCAGTACTTC. Protein product: CASSQGFRGGEQYF.

This clonotype showed up just a few times. The J gene is TRBJ2-3, the V gene TRBV19; tentatively, D is TRBD2 (5 bases). V gave up 3 bases and J gave up 4 bases, with 14 bases separating them. Germline CDR1 is LNHDA and CDR2 is SQIVND (reference sequence). The CDR3 covers 15 residues. CDR3 in DNA: TGTGCCAGTAGTATCGAGGACCTCGGGGCAGATACGCAGTATTTT. This gives the protein CASSIEDLGADTQYF.

The table lists this clonotype with a few counts. The CDR3 region is CASSQGLAGGRRWEQYF. The CDR3 bases are TGTGCCAGCAGCCAAGGACTAGCGGGAGGCCGCCGTTGGGAGCAGTACTTC. The chain has TRBV3-1 and TRBJ2-7, with 13 bases aligning to TRBD2. This CDR3 is built from 17 residues. The junction had 10 bases not matched to a gene; V was cut back by 1 base and J by 7 bases. From germline, CDR1 is LGHDT and CDR2 YNNKEL (reference sequence).

This clonotype occurred many times. The V call is TRBV12-3 or TRBV12-4, the J call TRBJ2-1, with a possible D match to TRBD2 (6 bases). This CDR3 has 15 amino acids. Trimming left V 4 bases short and J 4 bases short, with 14 bases between. The DNA for the CDR3 is TGTGCCAGCAGTTCACCCCGGGACTTATACAATGAGCAGTTCTTC. As protein: CASSSPRDLYNEQFF.

The genes are TRBV12-3 or TRBV12-4 and TRBJ2-4, with 14 bases identical to TRBD2. The CDR3 is 19 residues long. The V gene end was trimmed by 1 base and the J gene end by 6 bases; junction bases not matched to a gene: 11. CDR3: CASSLVPRLAGGPGNIQYF. The DNA of the CDR3 is TGTGCCAGCAGTTTAGTCCCGAGACTAGCGGGAGGGCCCGGAAACATTCAGTACTTC.

The V and J genes are TRBV20-1 and TRBJ2-7, with 9 bases lining up with TRBD1. Germline CDR1 DFQATT, CDR2 SNEGSKA (reference sequence). With 0 bases clipped from V and 3 bases from J, the junction kept 9 bases outside the gene matches. This CDR3 spans 16 amino acids. CDR3 DNA: TGCAGTGCTAGAGATCGATTTAGGGACAGGGTCTACGAGCAGTACTTC. This translates into CSARDRFRDRVYEQYF.

This clonotype was seen a few times. The chain recombines TRBV4-2 with TRBJ2-2, with 8 bases that match TRBD2. CDR3 length: 18 residues. The V gene end was trimmed by 1 base and the J gene end by 3 bases; junction bases not matched to a gene: 10. Germline lookup yields CDR1 LGHNA and CDR2 YNFKEQ. CDR3 protein: CASSQGGKAGVDTGELFF. CDR3 sequence (DNA): TGTGCCAGCAGCCAAGGGGGGAAAGCGGGAGTGGACACCGGGGAGCTGTTTTTT.

CDR3 sequence: CASTLTETQYF. In nucleotides, the CDR3 is TGTGCCAGTACTCTAACTGAGACCCAGTACTTC. The chain combines TRBV7-2 with TRBJ2-5; D call uncertain. The germline V and J ends were trimmed by 9 bases and 5 bases, with 10 bases remaining between them. The CDR3 covers 11 residues. The germline CDR1 and CDR2 sequences are SGHTA and FQGNSA. Drawing the rest from reference TRBV7-2 and TRBJ2-5, the complete variable domain is GAGVSQSPSNKVTEKGKDVELRCDPISGHTALYWYRQSLGQGLEFLIYFQGNSAPDKSGLPSDRFSAERTGGSVSTLTIQRTQQEDSAVYLCASTLTETQYFGPGTRLLVL.

The V and J genes are TRBV14 and TRBJ2-3; 13 bases are a match to TRBD2. Germline assignment: CDR1 SGHDN and CDR2 FVKESK. With 5 bases clipped from V and 2 bases from J, the junction kept 7 bases outside the gene matches. The length of the CDR3 is 17 residues. CDR3 loop: CASSKTSGGPYTDTQYF. The CDR3 DNA is TGTGCCAGCAGCAAGACTAGCGGGGGGCCCTACACAGATACGCAGTATTTT.

The V call is TRBV4-2, the J call TRBJ1-4, with 12 bases identical to TRBD1. This CDR3 comprises 17 residues. Germline lookup yields CDR1 LGHNA and CDR2 YNFKEQ. Losses at the gene ends were 0 bases for V and 3 bases for J; bases not matched to a gene: 2. The chain's CDR3 is CASSQEGQGAPNEKLFF. CDR3 nucleotide sequence: TGTGCCAGCAGCCAAGAGGGACAGGGGGCGCCTAATGAAAAACTGTTTTTT.